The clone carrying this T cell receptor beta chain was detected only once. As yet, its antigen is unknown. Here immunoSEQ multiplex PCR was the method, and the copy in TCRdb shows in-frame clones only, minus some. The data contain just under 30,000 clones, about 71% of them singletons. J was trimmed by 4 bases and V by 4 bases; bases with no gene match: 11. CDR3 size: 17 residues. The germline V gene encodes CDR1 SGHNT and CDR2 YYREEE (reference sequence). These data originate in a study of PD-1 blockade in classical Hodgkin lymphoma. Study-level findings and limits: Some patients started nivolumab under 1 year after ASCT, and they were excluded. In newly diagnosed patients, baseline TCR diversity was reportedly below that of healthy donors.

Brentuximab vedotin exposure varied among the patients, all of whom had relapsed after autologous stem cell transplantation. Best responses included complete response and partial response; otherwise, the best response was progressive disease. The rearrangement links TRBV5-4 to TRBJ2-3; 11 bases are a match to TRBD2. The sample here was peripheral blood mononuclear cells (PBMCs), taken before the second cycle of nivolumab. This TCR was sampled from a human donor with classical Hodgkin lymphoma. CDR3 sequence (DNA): TGTGCCAGCAGCACTCCCTTAGCGGGAGGGCCCCCAGATACGCAGTATTTT. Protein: CASSTPLAGGPPDTQYF.